This TCR beta chain stems from a study of cytomegalovirus exposure and HLA in healthy donors. Findings and limits, study-wide: The study designated over 150 TCR beta chains cytomegalovirus-associated. Most TCR sequences were uncommon, yet certain public TCRs appeared in many donors. Confirmation in vitro established that a few CMV-associated chains were specific for CMV antigens.

Separation from the approximately 720-subject first cohort characterized the roughly 110-subject validation cohort, to which the donors belonged. CDR1 and CDR2 (germline): SEHNR, FQNEAQ (reference sequence). This CDR3 has 15 residues. The V and J ends lost 5 bases and 5 bases, in that order; junction bases with no gene match: 4. Clones were sequenced by immunoSEQ multiplex PCR, and TCRdb holds only the in-frame ones, with some missing. Here the sample spans fewer than 120,000 clones, approximately 90% being singletons. On this clone: As yet, its antigen is unknown.

The TCR originated in a woman between 25 and 40 years old in good health and CMV-seropositive. The rearrangement uses TRBV7-9 and TRBJ2-5, with 14 bases matching TRBD2. Sequencing was performed on PBMCs. The CDR3 reads CASSRLAGGKETQYF. CDR3 in DNA: TGTGCCAGCAGCCGACTAGCGGGAGGGAAGGAGACCCAGTACTTC.